These 29 T cell receptor beta chains came from one sample sequenced in a study of blood T cells in healthy people across ages. Primed by a sample-barcoded 5' primer and a J-beta primer mix, a second PCR proceeded for about 7 to 12 cycles. TCRdb recomputed calls from the 5' RACE reads with MiXCR, one row per CDR3 protein. This sample yields 710,000 or so distinct CDR3 sequences, of which roughly 32% are seen a single time; 15% to 17% belongs to the top ten. The specimen was blood. The receptors come from a woman aged 80 or older in good health.

The chain is built from TRBV10-3 and TRBJ1-1; 7 bases agree with TRBD1. Looked up from germline, CDR1 is ENHRY and CDR2 is SYGVKD. After removal of 7 bases from V and 3 bases from J, the junction contained 5 bases not matched to a gene. This CDR3 region has 13 residues. CDR3 in amino acids: CAIKGAQHTEAFF. DNA for the CDR3: TGTGCCATCAAGGGGGCCCAGCACACTGAAGCTTTCTTT.

This clonotype was observed at least ten times. V and J are TRBV9 and TRBJ2-1; D possibly corresponds to TRBD2 (6 bases). The V gene lost 7 bases and the J gene lost 6 bases, with 20 bases spanning the gap. This CDR3 spans 15 amino acids. CDR1 is SGDLS and CDR2 is YYNGEE in the germline V gene. The CDR3 DNA follows: TGTGCCAGCGGAGGAGATGGGCTAGCGCGCAATGAGCAGTTCTTC. It yields the protein CASGGDGLARNEQFF.

Many counts were recorded for this clonotype. V is TRBV20-1 and J is TRBJ2-1, with D perhaps given as TRBD1 or TRBD2 (6 bases each). Germline V lookup: CDR1 DFQATT, CDR2 SNEGSKA (reference sequence). Trimming shortened V by 0 bases and J by 4 bases, and 13 bases separated the two germline ends. The CDR3 extends over 15 amino acids. The CDR3 region is CSARDVGGPYNEQFF. The CDR3 DNA is TGCAGTGCTAGAGATGTGGGGGGCCCATACAATGAGCAGTTCTTC.

The chain links TRBV2 to TRBJ2-3; D gene ambiguous. The CDR3 extends over 14 amino acids. Germline V gene data show CDR1 as SNHLY and CDR2 as FYNNEI. Trimming pared 8 bases from V and 2 bases from J, leaving 14 bases between. CDR3 protein: CASLGPWTTDTQYF. The CDR3 nucleotides read TGTGCCAGCCTTGGGCCCTGGACCACAGATACGCAGTATTTT.

This clonotype has at least ten counts. The V and J genes are TRBV5-1 and TRBJ1-6, with 8 bases aligning to TRBD1. The germline V gene has CDR1 SGHRS and CDR2 YFSETQ. CDR3 size: 15 residues. J was trimmed by 7 bases and V by 4 bases; bases with no gene match: 7. The CDR3 reads CASSRDRGGNSPLHF. In DNA, the CDR3 is TGCGCCAGCAGCCGAGACAGGGGAGGCAATTCACCCCTCCACTTT. The variable domain in full, with the rest retrieved from reference TRBV5-1 and TRBJ1-6, is KAGVTQTPRYLIKTRGQQVTLSCSPISGHRSVSWYQQTPGQGLQFLFEYFSETQRNKGNFPGRFSGRQFSNSRSEMNVSTLELGDSALYLCASSRDRGGNSPLHFGNGTRLTVT.

This clonotype was observed at least ten times. The rearrangement uses TRBV3-1 and TRBJ1-1; TRBD1 agrees at 10 bases. The junction had 5 bases not matched to a gene; V was cut back by 6 bases and J by 1 base. This CDR3 comprises 15 residues. CDR1 is LGHDT and CDR2 is YNNKEL in the germline V gene (reference sequence). The CDR3 DNA is TGTGCCAGCAGACGGACAGGGGGAGGGAACACTGAAGCTTTCTTT. Its translation is CASRRTGGGNTEAFF. The entire variable domain, with the rest obtained from reference TRBV3-1 and TRBJ1-1, is as follows: DTAVSQTPKYLVTQMGNDKSIKCEQNLGHDTMYWYKQDSKKFLKIMFSYNNKELIINETVPNRFSPKSPDKAHLNLHINSLELGDSAVYFCASRRTGGGNTEAFFGQGTRLTVV.

This clonotype occurred a few times. The chain has TRBV5-1 and TRBJ1-6; D perhaps matches TRBD1 (6 bases). The CDR3 totals 14 residues. Trimming took 4 bases from V and 9 from J, leaving 14 bases between them. CDR1 and CDR2 from the germline V gene are SGHRS and YFSETQ. The CDR3 loop is CASSLGQRGSPLHF. DNA of the CDR3: TGCGCCAGCAGCCTTGGACAGCGCGGTTCACCCCTCCACTTT.

This clonotype was observed at least ten times. The chain recombines TRBV12-3 or TRBV12-4 with TRBJ1-4; TRBD1 is a possible D gene (5 bases). The CDR3 has 14 amino acids. Trimming cost V 5 bases and J 3 bases, with 10 bases left between them. CDR3 DNA sequence: TGTGCCAGCAGTCTCACAGGTCCTAATGAAAAACTGTTTTTT. It is translated as CASSLTGPNEKLFF.

This clonotype was seen repeatedly, ten times or more. This chain connects TRBV7-3 to TRBJ2-7; 15 bases agree with TRBD2. V lost 2 bases to trimming and J lost 0 bases; unmatched junction nucleotides: 17. The CDR3 spans 22 residues. CDR1 and CDR2 from the germline V gene are SGHTA and FQGTGA. CDR3 bases: TGTGCCAGCAGCTTAGCAGGGGGCGATCCCGGGACTAGCGGGGGGTACTCCTACGAGCAGTACTTC. Its translation: CASSLAGGDPGTSGGYSYEQYF.

As concerns this clonotype: Being one base from a much bigger clone, this may be a read error. This rearrangement joins TRBV29-1 to TRBJ2-1; D is uncertain. Judging by the DNA end, TRBJ2-7 fits better; the J call may be wrong. Germline CDR1 and CDR2: SQVTM and ANQGSEA. This CDR3 contains 12 residues. The CDR3, as DNA: TGCAGCGCTCGTGGAGCATACAATGAGCAGTACTTC. It yields the protein CSARGAYNEQYF.

The V call is TRBV6-6, the J call TRBJ1-4, with D maybe TRBD1 (6 bases). The germline CDR1 and CDR2 sequences are MNHNY and SVGAGI (reference sequence). V was shortened by 2 bases and J by 16 bases, with 17 bases between the two germline ends. This CDR3 has 13 residues. For the CDR3, the DNA is TGTGCCAGCAGTTACAATAGGGGGTCGCCTCAGTTTTTT. This translates into CASSYNRGSPQFF.

This clonotype was seen at least ten times. V usage is TRBV5-1 and J usage is TRBJ2-1; 9 bases map to TRBD2. V lost 4 bases to trimming and J lost 9 bases; unmatched junction nucleotides: 8. This CDR3 is built from 14 residues. CDR1 is SGHRS and CDR2 is YFSETQ in the germline V gene. The CDR3 loop is CASSDRTSDGEQFF. DNA for the CDR3: TGCGCCAGCAGCGATAGGACTAGCGACGGTGAGCAGTTCTTC.

In this sample, this clonotype turned up many times. The chain has TRBV29-1 and TRBJ1-2; 8 bases are shared with TRBD1. Trimming at V came to 6 bases and at J to 0 bases, leaving 3 bases not matched to a gene. CDR3 length equals 13 residues. The germline gives CDR1 SQVTM, CDR2 ANQGSEA. This CDR3 is CSVRGQANYGYTF. Written as DNA, the CDR3 is TGCAGCGTAAGGGGACAGGCTAACTATGGCTACACCTTC.

The chain carries TRBV7-2 and TRBJ1-3; no reliable D call. V was trimmed by 1 base and J by 0 bases, leaving 13 bases between them. The V gene's germline CDR1 is SGHTA and CDR2 FQGNSA. The CDR3 runs 17 residues. As DNA, the CDR3 is TGTGCCAGCAGCTTAGGGATTTCGTGGCCCTCTGGAAACACCATATATTTT. It is translated as CASSLGISWPSGNTIYF.

On this clonotype: This may be a read error: a much more frequent sequence differs by one nucleotide. The V call is TRBV2, the J call TRBJ2-5; 7 positions agree with TRBD2. The V segment lost 7 bases and the J segment 11 bases; nucleotides outside the gene matches: 13. CDR3 length: 13 residues. CDR1 and CDR2 (germline): SNHLY, FYNNEI. CDR3 protein: CASNRDGDYGQYF. CDR3 in DNA: TGTGCCAGCAATAGGGACGGGGACTACGGGCAGTACTTC.

This clonotype was observed many times. A read error may explain this, as a much larger clone is one base away. CDR3 residues: CSARLKRGGCNEQFF. In DNA form, the CDR3 reads TGCAGTGCTAGACTAAAGCGGGGGGGCTGCAATGAGCAGTTCTTC. The chain has TRBV20-1 and TRBJ2-1, with 10 nucleotides matching TRBD2. The trim removed 2 bases at V and 6 bases at J, leaving 7 bases unmatched. Germline V lookup: CDR1 DFQATT, CDR2 SNEGSKA (reference sequence). This CDR3 spans 15 amino acids.

The CDR3 DNA sequence: TGTGCCAGCAGCTCCGGGGAAGTCGGTCAGCCCCAGCATTTT. It translates to CASSSGEVGQPQHF. This rearrangement joins TRBV7-8 to TRBJ1-5; D is uncertain. Germline CDR1 reads SGHVS; CDR2 reads FQNEAQ. CDR3 length: 14 residues. V was cut by 4 bases and J by 6 bases, with 13 bases left in between. Complete variable domain (other parts from reference TRBV7-8 and TRBJ1-5): GAGVSQSPRYKVAKRGQDVALRCDPISGHVSLFWYQQALGQGPEFLTYFQNEAQLDKSGLPSDRFFAERPEGSVSTLKIQRTQQEDSAVYLCASSSGEVGQPQHFGDGTRLSIL.

This clonotype showed up many times. Here the CDR3 reads CASSQDLPGTLGETQYF. The CDR3 DNA reads as TGCGCCAGCAGCCAAGATCTGCCCGGGACCCTCGGCGAGACCCAGTACTTC. The chain uses TRBV4-1 and TRBJ2-5, with D tentatively TRBD1 or TRBD2 (5 bases each). The CDR3 has 17 amino acids. Germline-derived CDR1 and CDR2 are MGHRA and YSYEKL. V gave up 0 bases and J gave up 5 bases, with 19 bases separating them.

This rearrangement joins TRBV20-1 to TRBJ1-1, with 8 nucleotides matching TRBD1. The junction had 9 bases not matched to a gene; V was cut back by 1 base and J by 2 bases. Per the germline V gene, CDR1 is DFQATT and CDR2 is SNEGSKA (reference sequence). This CDR3 is 16 amino acids long. The CDR3 is CSARAGQGALNTEAFF. In DNA form, the CDR3 reads TGCAGTGCTAGAGCGGGGCAGGGGGCGCTCAACACTGAAGCTTTCTTT.

This clonotype was observed many times. The rearrangement links TRBV20-1 to TRBJ2-7, with 9 nucleotides matching TRBD2. The V and J ends lost 5 bases and 0 bases, in that order; junction bases with no gene match: 8. The CDR3 is 15 residues long. Germline-derived CDR1 and CDR2 are DFQATT and SNEGSKA (reference sequence). CDR3 region: CSARPGTSPSYEQYF. Written as DNA, the CDR3 is TGCAGTGCTCGCCCCGGGACTAGCCCCTCCTACGAGCAGTACTTC.

Points on this clonotype: At one end, the junction sequence differs from germline, possibly due to a read error. The chain recombines TRBV6-6 with TRBJ1-4; 9 bases agree with TRBD1. The CDR3 runs to 14 residues. CDR1 is MNHNY and CDR2 is SVGAGI in the germline V gene (reference sequence). The CDR3 region is CASRADRGPEKRFF. In DNA, the CDR3 is TGTGCCAGCAGAGCGGACAGGGGACCCGAAAAACGGTTTTTT.

This clonotype has ten or more counts. This chain uses TRBV7-2 with TRBJ2-7; TRBD1 is a possible D gene (6 bases). The V gene lost 2 bases and the J gene lost 6 bases, with 20 bases spanning the gap. This CDR3 has 16 amino acids. Per the germline V gene, CDR1 is SGHTA and CDR2 is FQGNSA. CDR3 bases: TGTGCCAGCAGCTTAAACTTTGCCACAGGGTCGGTCGAGCAGTACTTC. Its protein is CASSLNFATGSVEQYF. Together with reference TRBV7-2 and TRBJ2-7, the CDR3 gives the full variable domain: GAGVSQSPSNKVTEKGKDVELRCDPISGHTALYWYRQSLGQGLEFLIYFQGNSAPDKSGLPSDRFSAERTGGSVSTLTIQRTQQEDSAVYLCASSLNFATGSVEQYFGPGTRLTVT.

This clonotype has a handful of counts. V gene TRBV12-3 or TRBV12-4 combines with J gene TRBJ2-2; D not resolved. Trimming cost V 0 bases and J 2 bases, with 10 bases left between them. CDR3 length: 16 amino acids. CDR3 residues: CASSLAPGFNTGELFF. For the CDR3, the DNA is TGTGCCAGCAGTTTAGCGCCAGGTTTCAACACCGGGGAGCTGTTTTTT.

In its sample, this clonotype was seen many times. The chain employs TRBV20-1 and TRBJ2-3; 13 bases are a match to TRBD2. The V segment lost 6 bases and the J segment 5 bases; nucleotides outside the gene matches: 2. Per the germline V gene, CDR1 is DFQATT and CDR2 is SNEGSKA (reference sequence). This CDR3 is 13 amino acids long. In DNA, the CDR3 is TGCAGTGCGAGGACTAGCGGGGGAGATACGCAGTATTTT. Residues: CSARTSGGDTQYF.

This clonotype was recorded at least ten times. V usage is TRBV20-1 and J usage is TRBJ1-2; D unresolved. The germline V gene encodes CDR1 DFQATT and CDR2 SNEGSKA (reference sequence). The V and J ends lost 1 base and 5 bases respectively, with 26 bases between them. The length of the CDR3 is 18 residues. The CDR3 protein is CSARVADAGRANLYGYTF. CDR3 in DNA: TGCAGTGCTAGAGTCGCCGACGCGGGGAGGGCCAACTTGTATGGCTACACCTTC.

V and J are TRBV7-2 and TRBJ1-4; possibly TRBD1 for D (5 bases). Trimming stripped 7 bases from V and 4 bases from J, with 13 bases between. The germline V gene has CDR1 SGHTA and CDR2 FQGNSA. The CDR3 loop spans 14 amino acids. In nucleotides, the CDR3 is TGTGCCAGCAAGACGGGGACTTATAATGAAAAACTGTTTTTT. Translating gives CASKTGTYNEKLFF.

This clonotype was picked up a small number of times. This may arise from a read error, as a much more abundant clone is one base away. The V call is TRBV12-3 or TRBV12-4, the J call TRBJ1-2; TRBD1 aligns across 7 bases. The CDR3 spans 12 residues. This CDR3 is CAGSTTGFGYTF. CDR3 nucleotide sequence: TGTGCCGGCAGTACGACAGGGTTCGGCTACACCTTC.

A remark on this clonotype: Being one base from a much bigger clone, this may be a read error. In DNA, the CDR3 is TGTGGCAGCATCGCCGGGACAGGGTGGGGCTACACCTTC. Its translation: CGSIAGTGWGYTF. This chain uses TRBV6-5 with TRBJ1-2; 9 nucleotides agree with TRBD1. Germline CDR1 and CDR2: MNHEY and SVGAGI. The CDR3 runs 13 residues.

On this clonotype itself: A much larger clone differs by one base, so this may be a read error. The chain carries TRBV4-1 and TRBJ2-1; TRBD2 agrees at 10 bases. The CDR3 totals 19 residues. CDR1 and CDR2 from the germline V gene are MGHRA and YSYEKL. CDR3: CASSQDFTSGDSSYSEQFF. The DNA of the CDR3 is TGCGCCAGCAGCCAAGATTTCACTAGCGGGGACAGCTCCTACAGTGAGCAGTTCTTC.